Each of the 14 T cell receptor beta chains below was sequenced from the same sample in a study of cytomegalovirus exposure and HLA in healthy donors (dated by TCRdb to about 2017). Preparation of the library involved the immunoSEQ multiplex PCR assay. For the multiplex PCR, a mixture combining 60 forward primers for TCR Vbeta segments and 13 reverse primers for TCR Jbeta segments was used. TCRdb obtained this table from immuneACCESS and retained in-frame rearrangements with V and J assigned. These tables miss some clones; where compared with another copy, unresolved V genes account for less than half of the shortfall, and the remainder is unexplained. This sample is represented by over 150,000 clones; 71% of them were singletons. Approximately 2.8% of the sample lies in the top ten. Sample: PBMCs. Every receptor here comes from a young woman in good health and CMV-seronegative.

About this clone: This sample also contains other DNA sequences that code for the same CDR3. The V gene is TRBV18, the J gene TRBJ2-7, with no clear D. V lost 3 bases and J lost 0, with 3 bases in between. Looked up from germline, CDR1 is KGHSH and CDR2 is LQKENI. The CDR3 is 12 amino acids. CDR3 sequence reads: CASSPSSYEQYF. As DNA, the CDR3 is TGTGCCAGCTCACCGAGCTCCTACGAGCAGTACTTC.

This chain joins TRBV6-5 and TRBJ1-1, with D uncertain. The CDR3 runs 14 residues. Per the germline V gene, CDR1 is MNHEY and CDR2 is SVGAGI. The germline V and J ends were trimmed by 7 bases and 10 bases, with 22 bases remaining between them. The CDR3 sequence: CASTPGLPPSRAFF. The CDR3 DNA reads TGTGCCAGCACCCCGGGCTTACCACCTAGCAGAGCTTTCTTT.

The J gene is TRBJ1-2, the V gene TRBV4-1; D ambiguous. V was cut by 4 bases and J by 1 base, with 13 bases left in between. The CDR3 has 15 amino acids. Germline CDR1 is MGHRA and CDR2 is YSYEKL. The CDR3 DNA reads as TGCGCCAGCAGCCTCCTTCCCGGAGGTAACTATGGCTACACCTTC. Amino acids: CASSLLPGGNYGYTF.

This clone was seen more than once but under ten times. This chain uses TRBV6-6 with TRBJ1-5, with TRBD1 matching 7 bases. The germline V gene encodes CDR1 MNHNY and CDR2 SVGAGI (reference sequence). The V segment lost 7 bases and the J segment 0 bases; nucleotides outside the gene matches: 6. The CDR3 extends over 15 amino acids. CDR3 DNA sequence: TGTGCCAGCAACTACGACAGGGATAGCAATCAGCCCCAGCATTTT. Protein sequence: CASNYDRDSNQPQHF.

A remark on this clone: The sample holds other DNA sequences that translate to the same CDR3. The chain carries TRBV28 and TRBJ1-4, with 7 bases matching TRBD1. Per germline, CDR1 MDHEN and CDR2 SYDVKM. Unmatched junction bases numbered 5, after V lost 6 bases and J lost 7 bases. This CDR3 spans 13 amino acids. The CDR3 nucleotides are TGTGCCAGCAGGGACAGGTCTTCTGAAAAACTGTTTTTT. Translation: CASRDRSSEKLFF.

The V and J genes are TRBV23-1 and TRBJ1-5; D is ambiguous. TRBV23-1 is annotated as an ORF whose role is uncertain. Trimming cost V 6 bases and J 7 bases, with 13 bases left between them. The CDR3 length is 13 residues. The CDR3 nucleotides are TGCGCCAGCAGGCACCCTCCGGGGCAGCCCCAGCATTTT. It encodes CASRHPPGQPQHF.

The chain combines TRBV27 with TRBJ2-4; D may be TRBD1 (5 bases). Germline CDR1 is MNHEY and CDR2 is SMNVEV (reference sequence). The CDR3 extends over 13 amino acids. The V end was cut by 6 bases, the J end by 8 bases, with 14 bases between. The CDR3 DNA follows: TGTGCCAGCAGCCAGGGTGGGTGGGACATTCAGTACTTC. It specifies CASSQGGWDIQYF.

The J gene is TRBJ1-1, the V gene TRBV29-1, with D possibly being TRBD1 (5 bases). The CDR3 is 10 amino acids. Trimming pared 4 bases from V and 8 bases from J, leaving 8 bases between. Germline-derived CDR1 and CDR2 are SQVTM and ANQGSEA. CDR3 amino acids: CSVGGREAFF. CDR3 coding DNA: TGCAGCGTTGGGGGCAGGGAAGCTTTCTTT.

This clone was picked up one time. This chain links TRBV29-1 with TRBJ2-1; TRBD2 agrees at 13 bases. With 7 bases clipped from V and 9 bases from J, the junction kept 9 bases outside the gene matches. This CDR3 is 14 amino acids long. In germline, CDR1 is SQVTM, CDR2 ANQGSEA. CDR3 protein: CSARRTSGSVEQFF. The DNA of the CDR3 is TGCAGCGCCCGCCGGACTAGCGGGAGCGTTGAGCAGTTCTTC.

This rearrangement joins TRBV6-6 to TRBJ2-7; D is possibly TRBD1 (6 bases). The CDR3 sequence is 13 residues long. Germline V gene data show CDR1 as MNHNY and CDR2 as SVGAGI (reference sequence). V lost 6 bases and J 1 base, leaving 10 bases between the germline ends. The CDR3 sequence: CASSPTGSYEQYF. Here the CDR3 DNA reads TGTGCCAGCAGCCCGACAGGATCCTACGAGCAGTACTTC.

This chain links TRBV5-1 with TRBJ1-1; D is perhaps TRBD1 (6 bases). V lost 4 bases to trimming and J lost 7 bases, with 17 bases between them. Germline V lookup: CDR1 SGHRS, CDR2 YFSETQ. CDR3 size: 14 residues. CDR3: CASSQQGVWGEAFF. For the CDR3, the DNA is TGCGCCAGCAGCCAACAGGGAGTGTGGGGTGAAGCTTTCTTT.

The chain couples TRBV5-4 to TRBJ2-2, with D possibly matching TRBD1 (5 bases). V lost 5 bases, J lost 0 bases, and 11 bases lay in between. Per germline, CDR1 SGHNT and CDR2 YYREEE (reference sequence). This CDR3 has 15 amino acids. The CDR3: CASSRTTTNTGELFF. The CDR3 DNA sequence: TGTGCCAGCAGTAGGACAACCACGAACACCGGGGAGCTGTTTTTT.

This chain connects TRBV28 to TRBJ2-5, with 7 bases aligning to TRBD2. CDR3 length equals 16 residues. The germline V gene encodes CDR1 MDHEN and CDR2 SYDVKM. Trimming at V came to 4 bases and at J to 0 bases, leaving 8 bases not matched to a gene. The CDR3 nucleotides read TGTGCCAGCAGTTGGCGGGGAGCGGGGCACCAAGAGACCCAGTACTTC. It codes for CASSWRGAGHQETQYF.

This clone was seen a handful of times. The chain couples TRBV2 to TRBJ2-3; D is perhaps TRBD2 (5 bases). V gave up 7 bases and J gave up 1 base, with 12 bases separating them. CDR1 and CDR2 (germline): SNHLY, FYNNEI. This CDR3 region has 14 residues. The CDR3 DNA is TGTGCCAGCAAGGAGCGGAGGCGCACAGATACGCAGTATTTT. Its protein product is CASKERRRTDTQYF.